Presented here are 30 T cell receptor beta chains from one specimen sequenced in a study of OX40 agonist ivuxolimab in advanced cancers. The assay was immunoSEQ multiplex PCR, and TCRdb's table has in-frame clones only and misses some. The sample carries around 60,000 clones, around 93% recorded once. The sample consisted of CD4+ or CD8+ T cells sorted from blood, taken in a trial of the OX40 agonist ivuxolimab. These receptors originate from an adult with an advanced solid tumor such as melanoma, head and neck, liver or kidney cancer.

V is TRBV2 and J is TRBJ1-2; D is ambiguous. Germline-derived CDR1 and CDR2 are SNHLY and FYNNEI. Trimming removed 0 bases at V and 13 bases at J, with 12 bases between. This CDR3 region has 12 residues. For the CDR3, the DNA is TGTGCCAGCAGTGAAGCGCTGGCTTTTCTCACCTTC. Its protein product is CASSEALAFLTF.

The chain combines TRBV5-1 with TRBJ2-5; a possible D gene is TRBD2 (5 bases). V lost 4 bases and J 0 bases, leaving 10 bases between the germline ends. The CDR3 sequence is 14 residues long. Germline V lookup: CDR1 SGHRS, CDR2 YFSETQ. The CDR3 DNA is TGCGCCAGCAGCCCACGGGATAACCAAGAGACCCAGTACTTC. Amino acids: CASSPRDNQETQYF. Complete variable domain (other parts from reference TRBV5-1 and TRBJ2-5): KAGVTQTPRYLIKTRGQQVTLSCSPISGHRSVSWYQQTPGQGLQFLFEYFSETQRNKGNFPGRFSGRQFSNSRSEMNVSTLELGDSALYLCASSPRDNQETQYFGPGTRLLVL.

The CDR3 here is CASSLGLGEQYF. The DNA of the CDR3 is TGCGCCAGCAGCTTGGGTCTGGGAGAGCAGTACTTC. This sequence joins TRBV5-1 and TRBJ2-7; D is ambiguous. CDR3 length: 12 residues. In germline, CDR1 is SGHRS, CDR2 YFSETQ. Trimming cost V 0 bases and J 7 bases, with 8 bases left between them.

The V and J genes are TRBV27 and TRBJ2-1; no clear D. Per germline, CDR1 MNHEY and CDR2 SMNVEV (reference sequence). Trimming removed 6 bases at V and 0 bases at J, with 15 bases between. The CDR3 runs to 16 residues. The DNA for the CDR3 is TGTGCCAGCAGCGGAAGAGCCTCGAACTCCTACAATGAGCAGTTCTTC. This encodes CASSGRASNSYNEQFF.

The V call is TRBV11-2, the J call TRBJ2-5; tentatively, D is TRBD1 (6 bases). V was pared by 3 bases and J by 0 bases, with 8 bases between. The CDR3 has 14 residues. From germline, CDR1 is SGHAT and CDR2 FQNNGV. The CDR3 sequence is CASSLGHHQETQYF. CDR3 in DNA: TGTGCCAGCAGCTTGGGACACCACCAAGAGACCCAGTACTTC.

This chain uses TRBV2 with TRBJ2-3, with D possibly TRBD1 on 6 matching bases. CDR3 length: 17 residues. Trimming shortened V by 6 bases and J by 9 bases, and 28 bases separated the two germline ends. Germline V gene sequence: CDR1 SNHLY, CDR2 FYNNEI. The CDR3 loop reads CASRDFPDRIRPGTQYF. The CDR3 nucleotides read TGTGCCAGCAGGGATTTCCCAGACAGGATCAGGCCGGGGACGCAGTATTTT.

The chain uses TRBV5-6 and TRBJ2-1, with D uncertain. This CDR3 region has 14 residues. V lost 2 bases and J 3 bases, leaving 9 bases between the germline ends. Germline V CDR1 and CDR2: SGHDT, YYEEEE. The CDR3 protein is CASSLLPHYNEQFF. The CDR3 region has the DNA TGTGCCAGCAGCTTACTCCCGCACTACAATGAGCAGTTCTTC.

The chain employs TRBV19 and TRBJ2-5; no reliable D call. The CDR3 sequence is 15 residues long. Germline values: CDR1 LNHDA, CDR2 SQIVND (reference sequence). Trimming pared 1 base from V and 4 bases from J, leaving 13 bases between. CDR3 protein: CASSIVGGLGETQYF. The DNA for the CDR3 is TGTGCCAGTAGTATAGTTGGTGGGTTGGGAGAGACCCAGTACTTC.

DNA for the CDR3: TGTGCCAGCAGTACCGGGACAGCAAACTCCTACGAGCAGTACTTC. Its translation is CASSTGTANSYEQYF. The chain has TRBV5-5 and TRBJ2-7, with 7 bases identical to TRBD1. V trimming: 5 bases; J trimming: 0 bases; junction bases outside the gene matches: 8. The germline gives CDR1 SGHKS, CDR2 YYEKEE (reference sequence). The CDR3 is 15 residues long.

This chain links TRBV18 with TRBJ2-4; 11 bases match TRBD2. This CDR3 has 17 residues. After removal of 6 bases from V and 1 base from J, the junction contained 8 bases not matched to a gene. Germline lookup yields CDR1 KGHSH and CDR2 LQKENI. The CDR3 bases are TGTGCCAGCTCCACCAGCTTAGCGGGGGGGGCCAAAAACATTCAGTACTTC. Translated, it gives CASSTSLAGGAKNIQYF.

This clone was seen only a few times. The V and J genes are TRBV9 and TRBJ2-3; D is ambiguous. Germline-derived CDR1 and CDR2 are SGDLS and YYNGEE. With 6 bases removed from V and 0 bases from J, the gap between germline ends came to 11 bases. CDR3 length: 14 residues. The DNA of the CDR3 is TGTGCCAGCAATCGGATGGGAAGCACAGATACGCAGTATTTT. Translation: CASNRMGSTDTQYF.

The chain uses TRBV27 and TRBJ1-2, with TRBD1 identical over 9 bases. Trimming at V came to 4 bases and at J to 6 bases, leaving 18 bases not matched to a gene. The CDR3 runs 18 residues. The germline V gene has CDR1 MNHEY and CDR2 SMNVEV (reference sequence). The CDR3 reads CASSYTPWVGTGHDGYTF. The CDR3 DNA is TGTGCCAGCAGTTACACCCCTTGGGTGGGGACAGGGCATGATGGCTACACCTTC.

The rearrangement links TRBV5-1 to TRBJ2-7; the D call may be TRBD1 or TRBD2 (5 bases each). Germline V CDR1 and CDR2: SGHRS, YFSETQ. CDR3 length: 15 residues. V was cut by 0 bases and J by 0 bases, with 10 bases left in between. The CDR3 sequence is CASSLAAGTSYEQYF. CDR3 nucleotide sequence: TGCGCCAGCAGCTTGGCGGCCGGGACCTCCTACGAGCAGTACTTC. Complete variable domain (other parts from reference TRBV5-1 and TRBJ2-7): KAGVTQTPRYLIKTRGQQVTLSCSPISGHRSVSWYQQTPGQGLQFLFEYFSETQRNKGNFPGRFSGRQFSNSRSEMNVSTLELGDSALYLCASSLAAGTSYEQYFGPGTRLTVT.

The chain is built from TRBV6-1 and TRBJ2-5; tentatively, D is TRBD2 (6 bases). Germline V gene data show CDR1 as MNHNS and CDR2 as SASEGT. V was clipped by 6 bases and J by 1 base, with 12 bases between them. CDR3 length: 14 residues. CDR3 region: CASSGEAGQETQYF. As DNA, the CDR3 is TGTGCCAGCAGCGGAGAAGCGGGCCAAGAGACCCAGTACTTC.

V is TRBV19 and J is TRBJ2-7; TRBD2 matches at 11 bases. The V and J ends lost 5 bases and 0 bases, in that order; junction bases with no gene match: 9. Per the germline V gene, CDR1 is LNHDA and CDR2 is SQIVND (reference sequence). The CDR3 contains 17 residues. The CDR3 sequence: CASSVWLAGGSSYEQYF. The CDR3, as DNA: TGTGCCAGTAGTGTTTGGCTAGCGGGAGGAAGCTCCTACGAGCAGTACTTC.

The chain joins TRBV7-9 to TRBJ2-1, with 7 bases that match TRBD2. J lost 0 bases, V lost 5 bases, and 4 bases had no gene match. Per the germline V gene, CDR1 is SEHNR and CDR2 is FQNEAQ (reference sequence). CDR3 size: 15 residues. CDR3 sequence (DNA): TGTGCCAGCAGCGGGGGAGGGAGCTCCTACAATGAGCAGTTCTTC. Protein product: CASSGGGSSYNEQFF. Variable domain in full (rest from reference TRBV7-9 and TRBJ2-1): DTGVSQNPRHKITKRGQNVTFRCDPISEHNRLYWYRQTLGQGPEFLTYFQNEAQLEKSRLLSDRFSAERPKGSFSTLEIQRTEQGDSAMYLCASSGGGSSYNEQFFGPGTRLTVL.

The CDR3 spells CASRKTGRLGPQHF. The DNA for the CDR3 is TGTGCCAGCAGGAAGACTGGCAGACTAGGGCCCCAGCATTTT. This rearrangement joins TRBV6-5 to TRBJ1-5; D gene uncertain. The V and J ends lost 6 bases and 9 bases respectively, with 18 bases between them. The CDR3 consists of 14 residues. CDR1 and CDR2 (germline): MNHEY, SVGAGI.

This chain connects TRBV5-1 to TRBJ2-1; D is ambiguous. V was shortened by 4 bases and J by 4 bases, with 12 bases between the two germline ends. There are 14 residues in the CDR3. Germline values: CDR1 SGHRS, CDR2 YFSETQ. CDR3 sequence reads: CASSPGGVYNEQFF. CDR3 DNA: TGCGCCAGCAGCCCCGGTGGGGTGTACAATGAGCAGTTCTTC.

V gene TRBV5-1 combines with J gene TRBJ2-5; D possibly corresponds to TRBD2 (7 bases). Trimming removed 4 bases from V and 2 bases from J, with 18 bases in between. CDR3 length equals 16 residues. Germline loops: CDR1 SGHRS, CDR2 YFSETQ. The CDR3: CASSGRGRGAQETQYF. The CDR3 DNA sequence: TGCGCCAGCAGCGGCCGGGGCCGGGGGGCTCAAGAGACCCAGTACTTC.

This chain joins TRBV20-1 and TRBJ2-3; D not resolved. Trimming stripped 6 bases from V and 7 bases from J, with 11 bases between. CDR1 and CDR2 from the germline V gene are DFQATT and SNEGSKA (reference sequence). CDR3 size: 11 residues. The CDR3 DNA sequence: TGCAGTGCGCCTGTATCCTATACGCAGTATTTT. This sequence encodes CSAPVSYTQYF.

The rearrangement links TRBV6-1 to TRBJ1-5; 7 bases are a match to TRBD1. The CDR3 totals 14 residues. Germline V gives CDR1 MNHNS, CDR2 SASEGT. V lost 7 bases to trimming and J lost 3 bases; unmatched junction nucleotides: 6. CDR3 region: CASTGGQDNQPQHF. The CDR3 nucleotides are TGTGCCAGCACAGGGGGACAAGACAATCAGCCCCAGCATTTT.

This chain connects TRBV7-9 to TRBJ2-3; the D gene is possibly TRBD2 (6 bases). The CDR3 runs to 15 residues. Germline CDR1 is SEHNR and CDR2 is FQNEAQ (reference sequence). The V and J ends lost 1 base and 3 bases respectively, with 11 bases between them. CDR3 in amino acids: CASSLGGGMTDTQYF. The CDR3 region has the DNA TGTGCCAGCAGCTTAGGGGGCGGGATGACAGATACGCAGTATTTT.

The chain uses TRBV19 and TRBJ1-5, with 8 nucleotides matching TRBD1. The V gene's germline CDR1 is LNHDA and CDR2 SQIVND (reference sequence). The ends lost 10 bases at V and 1 base at J; junction bases unmatched: 6. The CDR3 covers 14 residues. The CDR3 protein is CATTTGESNQPQHF. The CDR3 nucleotides are TGTGCCACCACGACAGGGGAGAGCAATCAGCCCCAGCATTTT. Filled out from reference TRBV19 and TRBJ1-5, the complete variable domain reads DGGITQSPKYLFRKEGQNVTLSCEQNLNHDAMYWYRQDPGQGLRLIYYSQIVNDFQKGDIAEGYSVSREKKESFPLTVTSAQKNPTAFYLCATTTGESNQPQHFGDGTRLSIL.

The chain has TRBV6-4 and TRBJ1-2, with D unclear. This CDR3 region has 13 residues. V was clipped by 2 bases and J by 8 bases, with 12 bases between them. Germline CDR1 and CDR2: MRHNA and SNTAGT. Here the CDR3 DNA reads TGTGCCAGCAGTGACCTGGGGAATGGAGGCTACACCTTC. The encoded protein is CASSDLGNGGYTF.

This chain links TRBV18 with TRBJ2-5, with a possible D match to TRBD1 (6 bases). The CDR3 runs to 18 residues. In germline, CDR1 is KGHSH, CDR2 LQKENI. Trimming left V 2 bases short and J 2 bases short, with 21 bases between. CDR3 nucleotides: TGTGCCAGCTCACCAGCATCCGTGGCAGGGGTGTTGCAAGAGACCCAGTACTTC. This sequence encodes CASSPASVAGVLQETQYF.

The chain links TRBV5-4 to TRBJ2-7, with unresolved D. V was pared by 5 bases and J by 4 bases, with 10 bases between. The CDR3 extends over 12 amino acids. The germline CDR1 and CDR2 sequences are SGHNT and YYREEE (reference sequence). DNA for the CDR3: TGTGCCAGCAGGTTCAGACTGTACGAGCAGTACTTC. Translation gives CASRFRLYEQYF.

The genes are TRBV10-2 and TRBJ2-7; a weak D match, TRBD1 (7 bases). Trimming stripped 1 base from V and 4 bases from J, with 14 bases between. Germline V CDR1 and CDR2: WSHSY, SAAADI. This CDR3 spans 15 amino acids. CDR3 nucleotides: TGCGCCAGCAGTGAGTGGGCGACAGGGACTTACGAGCAGTACTTC. As protein: CASSEWATGTYEQYF.

The rearrangement uses TRBV10-3 and TRBJ2-1, with 9 nucleotides matching TRBD2. With V trimmed by 7 bases and J by 6 bases, 10 bases remained unmatched. This CDR3 has 15 residues. Looked up from germline, CDR1 is ENHRY and CDR2 is SYGVKD. The CDR3: CAIKGTSGWGNEQFF. Here the CDR3 DNA reads TGTGCCATCAAGGGCACTAGCGGGTGGGGCAATGAGCAGTTCTTC.

The V call is TRBV5-1, the J call TRBJ1-6; D not certain. The V gene's germline CDR1 is SGHRS and CDR2 YFSETQ. With 0 bases removed from V and 9 bases from J, the gap between germline ends came to 19 bases. The CDR3 covers 17 residues. CDR3 residues: CASSLVFSFDGPSPLHF. DNA of the CDR3: TGCGCCAGCAGCTTGGTGTTTAGTTTCGACGGACCTTCACCCCTCCACTTT.

V usage is TRBV6-5 and J usage is TRBJ2-5; D gene ambiguous. Germline V gene lookup returns CDR1 MNHEY and CDR2 SVGAGI. This CDR3 region has 12 residues. V dropped 6 bases and J dropped 2 bases, with 7 bases sitting between them. The CDR3 DNA reads as TGTGCCAGCAGCAACTCTCAAGAGACCCAGTACTTC. It encodes CASSNSQETQYF.